These 19 T cell receptor delta chains originate from one sample sequenced in a study of fetal and pediatric gammadelta thymocytes. TCRdb applied CATT to the reads for clone calling. This table has under 1,500 delta-chain clones, approximately 40% appearing once. The source material was non-Vgamma9Vdelta2 gamma-delta T cells from the thymus. Subset specified: CD3+gammadeltaTCR+ thymocytes not co-expressing Vgamma9 and Vdelta2. All receptors come from a child who underwent cardiac surgery and was recorded as healthy.

Points on this clone: This may be a read error, as it is one base from a much larger clone. J is TRDJ1 and V is TRAV38-2/DV8; TRDD3 matches 11 bases. Losses at the gene ends were 0 bases for V and 2 bases for J; bases not matched to a gene: 12. Per germline, CDR1 TSESDYY and CDR2 QEAYKQQN. The CDR3 extends over 19 amino acids. The CDR3 is CAYRSASPVLGDRTDKLIF. CDR3 DNA sequence: TGTGCTTATAGGAGCGCGTCCCCCGTACTGGGGGATAGGACCGATAAACTCATCTTT.

This clone was found a few times. The rearrangement links TRDV1 to TRDJ1; no clear D. This CDR3 is 21 amino acids long. The ends were cut back, 8 bases at V and 0 bases at J, with 34 bases in the middle. Per germline, CDR1 TSWWSYY and CDR2 QGS. The CDR3 nucleotides read TGTGCTCTTAGGAACTCCAGTACTGTCGGTATACAAGCGGCGTACACCGATAAACTCATCTTT. This codes for CALRNSSTVGIQAAYTDKLIF.

V gene TRDV1 combines with J gene TRDJ1, with TRDD3 matching over 11 bases. Germline trimming cut 2 bases from V and 5 bases from J; bases unmatched to any gene: 7. Germline V gives CDR1 TSWWSYY, CDR2 QGS. The CDR3 spans 16 residues. CDR3 loop: CALGEKWGIRCDKLIF. CDR3 coding DNA: TGTGCTCTTGGGGAAAAATGGGGGATACGATGTGATAAACTCATCTTT.

This clone is labeled large. This chain connects TRDV1 to TRDJ1; 9 positions match TRDD3. Germline CDR1 reads TSWWSYY; CDR2 reads QGS. This CDR3 has 19 residues. With 5 bases clipped from V and 3 bases from J, the junction kept 19 bases outside the gene matches. CDR3 residues: CALGRAGPWGYATADKLIF. The CDR3 DNA is TGTGCTCTTGGGCGAGCAGGGCCTTGGGGATACGCGACGGCCGATAAACTCATCTTT.

Relative to its sample, this clone is large. This chain uses TRAV29/DV5 with TRDJ1; D is ambiguous. CDR1 and CDR2 from the germline V gene are NSMFDY and ISSIKDK. Between the trimmed V and J ends, which lost 1 base and 2 bases, there was a span of 15 bases. The CDR3 length is 15 residues. CDR3 DNA sequence: TGTGCAGCAAGCCGGAAGGGACCGACGACCGATAAACTCATCTTT. Its protein product is CAASRKGPTTDKLIF. Looking up the rest from reference TRAV29/DV5 and TRDJ1 gives the full variable domain: DQQVKQNSPSLSVQEGRISILNCDYTNSMFDYFLWYKKYPAEGPTFLISISSIKDKNEDGRFTVFLNKSAKHLSLHIVPSQPGDSAVYFCAASRKGPTTDKLIFGKGTRVTVEP.

By proportion, this clone is medium-sized. This chain joins TRDV2 and TRDJ1; D not resolved. This CDR3 is 14 amino acids long. Germline V gives CDR1 GEAIGNYY, CDR2 EKD. V lost 2 bases, J lost 0 bases, and 9 bases lay in between. The CDR3: CACDRGFYTDKLIF. The CDR3 bases are TGTGCCTGTGACAGAGGTTTTTACACCGATAAACTCATCTTT.

The V and J genes are TRDV1 and TRDJ1; TRDD3 aligns across 10 bases. V lost 0 bases, J lost 0 bases, and 22 bases stayed unmatched. CDR1 is TSWWSYY and CDR2 is QGS in the germline V gene. The CDR3 consists of 23 residues. The CDR3 reads CALGELEDSVGGYEGRYTDKLIF. The CDR3 DNA is TGTGCTCTTGGGGAACTAGAAGACTCGGTGGGGGGATACGAGGGTCGGTACACCGATAAACTCATCTTT.

By frequency in the sample, this clone is large. This sequence joins TRDV1 and TRDJ1, with a tentative D call TRDD2 (6 bases). Germline loops: CDR1 TSWWSYY, CDR2 QGS. The germline V and J ends were trimmed by 0 bases and 3 bases, with 29 bases remaining between them. This CDR3 spans 21 amino acids. This CDR3 reads CALGELSYGGWRPGTSDKLIF. The DNA for the CDR3 is TGTGCTCTTGGGGAACTCTCCTACGGGGGCTGGCGGCCCGGTACATCCGATAAACTCATCTTT.

About this clone itself: A far larger clone differs by one base, so this is likely a read error. Other DNA sequences of this sample code for an identical CDR3. The chain has TRDV1 and TRDJ4, with 13 bases lining up with TRDD3. This CDR3 is built from 19 residues. From germline, CDR1 is TSWWSYY and CDR2 QGS. The chain's CDR3 is CALGDSAFLLGDTPRPLIF. In nucleotides, the CDR3 is TGTGCTCTTGGGGATTCAGCCTTCCTACTGGGGGATACGCCCAGACCACTGATCTTT.

In regard to this clone: A read error is possible here, since a much larger clone lies one base away. The chain uses TRDV1 and TRDJ1, with TRDD3 matching over 9 bases. The length of the CDR3 is 24 residues. Trimming at V came to 2 bases and at J to 4 bases, leaving 32 bases not matched to a gene. The V gene's germline CDR1 is TSWWSYY and CDR2 QGS. CDR3 DNA: TGTGCTCTTGGGGAAAGGAGTGGCCGCTGTACTGGAAACCTAATGGGGGATAGGGGCGATAAACTCATCTTT. Amino acids: CALGERSGRCTGNLMGDRGDKLIF.

As for this clone: A read error is possible here, since a much larger clone lies one base away. The chain links TRDV1 to TRDJ2; 7 nucleotides align to TRDD3. The germline V gene has CDR1 TSWWSYY and CDR2 QGS. V lost 2 bases and J lost 3; bases outside the gene matches: 18. This CDR3 contains 20 residues. The CDR3 region is CALGERLHGGSGPMTAQLFF. CDR3 nucleotide sequence: TGTGCTCTTGGGGAAAGGCTACACGGGGGATCCGGGCCTATGACAGCACAACTCTTCTTT.

The called J gene is TRDJ2, whereas the V gene has no call. The CDR3 contains 10 residues. The CDR3 nucleotides read TGTAGTGCTTTGACAGCACAACTCTTCTTT. It is translated as CSALTAQLFF.

Sample share makes this clone large. This chain joins TRDV1 and TRDJ1, with TRDD2 as a possible D gene (8 bases). The CDR3 contains 21 residues. Per germline, CDR1 TSWWSYY and CDR2 QGS. Trimming removed 1 base at V and 7 bases at J, with 34 bases between. The CDR3 DNA sequence: TGTGCTCTTGGGGAACCCAAACTTCCTACTCGGCTGGGGGCGGCGGAACCTAAACTCATCTTT. The encoded protein is CALGEPKLPTRLGAAEPKLIF.

Worth noting for this clone: A read error is likely here: a far larger clone is one base away. The chain combines TRDV1 with TRDJ1; tentative D call: TRDD3 (6 bases). The CDR3 spans 18 residues. The V end was cut by 5 bases, the J end by 4 bases, with 26 bases between. Looked up from germline, CDR1 is TSWWSYY and CDR2 is QGS. The CDR3 nucleotides read TGTGCTCTTGGGAAGTCCCCAATACTGTTCCTGGGGCACGATAAACTCATCTTT. It encodes CALGKSPILFLGHDKLIF.

Remarks on this clone: Mismatch with germline at one junction end may stem from a read error. The chain combines TRDV1 with TRDJ1, with 7 bases lining up with TRDD3. The CDR3 spans 23 residues. Germline V gene data show CDR1 as TSWWSYY and CDR2 as QGS. CDR3 residues: CALEELLGARKLHWGPLTDKLIF. In DNA, the CDR3 is TGTGCTCTTGAGGAACTCCTGGGGGCACGTAAGCTACACTGGGGACCTCTCACCGATAAACTCATCTTT.

For this clone: It may be a read error: a sequence one base away is much more abundant. V gene TRDV1 combines with J gene TRDJ1, with D possibly being TRDD3 (5 bases). The CDR3 length is 18 residues. V was trimmed by 1 base and J by 2 bases, leaving 20 bases between them. The germline gives CDR1 TSWWSYY, CDR2 QGS. This chain's CDR3 is CALGEPLRGVRQTDKLIF. CDR3 nucleotides: TGTGCTCTTGGGGAACCTCTCCGGGGGGTTAGGCAAACCGATAAACTCATCTTT.

On this clone: This likely reflects a read error, since a far larger clone is one base away. Other DNA sequences from this sample encode an identical CDR3 as well. The chain carries TRDV1 and TRDJ1; 7 bases match TRDD3. The CDR3 is made up of 23 amino acids. Germline CDR1 is TSWWSYY and CDR2 is QGS. The CDR3 loop is CALGERSQALLGIPPQSDDKLIF. The CDR3 bases are TGTGCGCTTGGGGAACGGTCTCAGGCATTACTGGGGATTCCTCCTCAGTCAGACGATAAACTCATCTTT.

To note about this clone: A far more abundant clone sits one base away, making this likely a read error. Other DNA variants within this sample encode the same CDR3. V gene TRAV38-2/DV8 combines with J gene TRDJ1, with 12 bases matching TRDD3. Germline V gene lookup returns CDR1 TSESDYY and CDR2 QEAYKQQN. The CDR3 is 25 residues long. The junction had 27 bases not matched to a gene; V was cut back by 0 bases and J by 0 bases. DNA of the CDR3: TGTGCTTATAGGAGCGCCCTTCCAGGGCCCTTCTGGGGGATACGGGTCCTAGGGTACACCGATAAACTCATCTTT. It codes for CAYRSALPGPFWGIRVLGYTDKLIF.

As concerns this clone: Given a far larger clone just one base away, this is likely a sequencing read error. J is TRDJ1 and V is TRDV1; 10 nucleotides match TRDD3. Germline values: CDR1 TSWWSYY, CDR2 QGS. The CDR3 has 20 residues. The CDR3 DNA sequence: TGTGCTCTTGGGGAACTCTCCCCCCCGGGGGATACGGGGTACACCGATAAAATCATCTTT. Amino acids: CALGELSPPGDTGYTDKIIF.